A selection of T cell receptor beta chains follows, all from one sample in a study of response to subunit inactivated influenza vaccine. TCRdb independently ran MiXCR on the RT-PCR reads; one entry per CDR3 protein. Of about 620,000 distinct CDR3 sequences detected, approximately 12% appear once; the ten largest clones hold roughly a tenth. The sample consisted of PBMCs from blood, taken on the day of vaccination. These receptors were obtained from a man aged 50 or older who received an inactivated influenza vaccine. Both conserved end residues are trimmed from each CDR3.

j_call v_call cdr3_aa
TRBJ2-7 TRBV10-3 AISESERASSYEQY
TRBJ2-7 TRBV5-6 ASSRIRDRASYEQY
TRBJ2-7 TRBV6-2/TRBV6-3 ASSSLTYEQY
TRBJ2-3 TRBV5-1 ASSLGDRMTDTQY
TRBJ1-5 TRBV28 ASSLKGYSNQPQH
TRBJ2-5 TRBV12-3/TRBV12-4 ASSRGTGAGEETQY
TRBJ1-1 TRBV7-9 ASSLAQGEGTEAF
TRBJ2-5 TRBV30 AWSRVFGETQY
TRBJ2-1 TRBV4-3 ASSQAPSLAGGANEQF
TRBJ2-1 TRBV6-2/TRBV6-3 AGRTKNPNNEQF
TRBJ2-1 TRBV6-5 ASSLAGAGNEQF
TRBJ2-5 TRBV19 ASSIGGGRETQY
TRBJ2-5 TRBV4-3 ASSQSPGEGETQY
TRBJ2-5 TRBV27 ASSDRLNRETQY
TRBJ2-5 TRBV9 ASSVGGVRETQY
TRBJ1-2 TRBV7-2 ASSLAGRGPYGYT
TRBJ1-4 TRBV4-2 ASSPQNEKLF
TRBJ1-3 TRBV12-3/TRBV12-4 ASTLGSSGNTIY
TRBJ2-2 TRBV6-2/TRBV6-3 ATQLRKRFSTGELF
TRBJ2-7 TRBV4-3 ASSQGPAITRLEQY
TRBJ1-5 TRBV5-1 ASSLEIGEGQPQH
TRBJ2-1 TRBV12-3/TRBV12-4 ASSLHTAEQF
TRBJ2-7 TRBV29-1 SVYEHGPYEQY
TRBJ2-1 TRBV5-1 ASSFGGDGAYNEQF
TRBJ2-1 TRBV7-7 ASSLGFGRGPGNEQF
TRBJ2-1 TRBV11-2 ASSKKRPQGWTLYNEQF
TRBJ2-3 TRBV29-1 SGGVTARDTQY
TRBJ2-5 TRBV11-3 ASSLLTGVQETQY
TRBJ2-1 TRBV6-1 ASSTIAGGPGGEQF
TRBJ1-1 TRBV4-2 ASSQDTARMNTEAF
TRBJ2-5 TRBV20-1 SADSGTGGQETQY
TRBJ2-7 TRBV7-9 ASSSQDYEQY
TRBJ2-3 TRBV9 ASEKGSTDTQY
TRBJ1-2 TRBV20-1 SATGGFGYT
TRBJ1-2 TRBV2 ASGRGEGYT
TRBJ2-7 TRBV10-3 AIRPGTGYFDEQY
TRBJ1-1 TRBV11-1 ASSNGPHRGAF
TRBJ1-2 TRBV29-1 SVGQGSHGYT
TRBJ2-2 TRBV7-8 ASSLDLKSGELF
TRBJ1-1 TRBV6-6 ASSYGSNTEAF
TRBJ2-3 TRBV11-2 ASSLEPAGGLDTQY
TRBJ2-7 TRBV15 ATSRDLGEQY
TRBJ2-7 TRBV5-6 ASSLSGTSVIYEQY